Listed below are T cell receptor beta chains from one sample, sequenced in a study of human T cells and chemical hapten exposure. TCRdb re-called the 5' RACE reads with MiXCR, one entry per CDR3 protein. The data hold 110,000 or so distinct CDR3 sequences, with approximately 20% observed a single time. Receptors originate from a human donor in good health. The CDR3 runs from the conserved cysteine through the conserved F or W. The D gene is left open where the match is weak. Rows give clone size only sometimes, using once, few, many, or a class for an expanded clone.

>-|TRBJ2-7|TRBV10-3|-
CAISESGTSYEQYF
TGTGCCATCAGTGAGTCAGGGACCTCCTACGAGCAGTACTTC
>-|TRBJ2-7|TRBV28|few
CASSSRYSGGRYEQYF
TGTGCCAGCAGTTCCCGCTATTCCGGAGGCCGGTACGAGCAGTACTTC
>TRBD1|TRBJ1-6|TRBV6-5|-
CASSFRGRGNSPLHF
TGTGCCAGCAGTTTCAGGGGGCGCGGGAATTCACCCCTCCACTTT
>-|TRBJ1-1|TRBV5-1|-
CASSGGPLGLTTEAFF
TGCGCCAGCAGCGGGGGCCCTTTGGGACTTACCACTGAAGCTTTCTTT
>-|TRBJ2-2|TRBV29-1|-
CSVGFLVRGATGELFF
TGCAGCGTTGGATTTCTTGTGAGGGGGGCTACCGGGGAGCTGTTTTTT
>TRBD2|TRBJ2-5|TRBV10-3|-
CAISETGTRGEETQYF
TGTGCCATCAGTGAAACCGGGACTAGAGGAGAAGAGACCCAGTACTTC
>TRBD1|TRBJ2-6|TRBV28|few
CASSSGTGSSGANVLTF
TGTGCCAGCAGCTCCGGGACAGGGTCCTCTGGGGCCAACGTCCTGACTTTC
>-|TRBJ2-7|TRBV5-1|-
CASSVRPGASYEQYF
TGCGCCAGCAGCGTACGCCCGGGAGCTTCCTACGAGCAGTACTTC
>-|TRBJ2-3|TRBV11-2|few
CASSSRFRDSTDTQYF
TGTGCCAGCAGCTCGAGATTTCGGGACTCGACAGATACGCAGTATTTT
>TRBD1|TRBJ1-4|TRBV5-1|-
CASSRTGVNNEKLFF
TGCGCCAGCAGCAGGACAGGGGTGAATAATGAAAAACTGTTTTTT
>TRBD1|TRBJ1-5|TRBV6-5|once
CASRKGTGGNQPQHF
TGTGCCAGCAGGAAAGGGACAGGGGGCAATCAGCCCCAGCATTTT
>-|TRBJ2-7|TRBV28|-
CASSVFWDTYEQYF
TGTGCCAGCAGTGTCTTCTGGGATACCTACGAGCAGTACTTC
>-|TRBJ1-1|TRBV11-1|-
CASSLALGKNTEAFF
TGTGCCAGCAGCTTAGCGCTGGGGAAGAACACTGAAGCTTTCTTT
>-|TRBJ1-2|TRBV7-2|-
CASSLASSEGYGDTF
TGTGCCAGCAGCTTAGCGAGCAGCGAAGGCTATGGCGACACCTTC
>-|TRBJ2-1|TRBV4-2|-
CASSQDPGAYNEQFF
TGTGCCAGCAGCCAAGACCCAGGGGCCTACAATGAGCAGTTCTTC
>-|TRBJ2-1|TRBV11-2|-
CASSPLRGSSYNEQFF
TGTGCCAGCAGCCCGCTTAGGGGGAGCTCCTACAATGAGCAGTTCTTC
>TRBD1|TRBJ2-1|TRBV6-5|few
CASSPGQGFDNEQFF
TGTGCCAGCAGTCCGGGACAGGGGTTTGACAATGAGCAGTTCTTC
>TRBD2|TRBJ2-1|TRBV13|few
CASSSPLGGGMDNEQFF
TGTGCCAGCAGCTCTCCCCTTGGGGGAGGGATGGACAATGAGCAGTTCTTC
>-|TRBJ2-2|TRBV20-1|few
CSALLGTANTGELFF
TGCAGTGCCCTTTTGGGGACCGCGAACACCGGGGAGCTGTTTTTT
>-|TRBJ2-2|TRBV12-3/TRBV12-4|-
CASSLVQGRGELFF
TGTGCCAGCAGTTTGGTTCAGGGGCGCGGGGAGCTGTTTTTT
>-|TRBJ1-5|TRBV28|few
CASSLAGMGDQPQHF
TGTGCCAGCAGTTTAGCAGGGATGGGGGATCAGCCCCAGCATTTT
>-|TRBJ2-1|TRBV7-9|-
CASSLALGRAIENEQFF
TGTGCCAGCAGCTTAGCGCTCGGCAGGGCCATTGAAAATGAGCAGTTCTTC